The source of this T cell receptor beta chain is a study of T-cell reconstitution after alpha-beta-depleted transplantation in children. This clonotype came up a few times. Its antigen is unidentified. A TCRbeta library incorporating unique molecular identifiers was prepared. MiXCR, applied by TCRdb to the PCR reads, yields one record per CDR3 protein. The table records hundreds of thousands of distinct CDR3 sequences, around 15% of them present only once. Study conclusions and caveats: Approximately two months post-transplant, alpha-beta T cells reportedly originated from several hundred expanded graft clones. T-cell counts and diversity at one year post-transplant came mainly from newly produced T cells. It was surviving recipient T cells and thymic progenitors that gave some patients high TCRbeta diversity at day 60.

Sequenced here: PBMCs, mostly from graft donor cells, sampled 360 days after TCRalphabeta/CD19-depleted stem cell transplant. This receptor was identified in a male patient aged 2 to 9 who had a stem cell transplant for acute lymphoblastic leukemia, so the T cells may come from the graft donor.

The CDR3, as DNA: TGTGCCAGCAGTTTACTACCCAGCAATGAGCAGTTCTTC. The encoded protein is CASSLLPSNEQFF. The gene calls are TRBV28 and TRBJ2-1; D not certain. Trimming cost V 2 bases and J 6 bases, with 8 bases left between them. The CDR3 has 13 amino acids. The germline V gene has CDR1 MDHEN and CDR2 SYDVKM. The complete variable domain, with remaining parts taken from reference TRBV28 and TRBJ2-1, reads DVKVTQSSRYLVKRTGEKVFLECVQDMDHENMFWYRQDPGLGLRLIYFSYDVKMKEKGDIPEGYSVSREKKERFSLILESASTNQTSMYLCASSLLPSNEQFFGPGTRLTVL.